Below, one T cell receptor (beta chain) is given with its context. An end of the junction differs from the germline gene, which may be a read error. This CDR3 is built from 14 residues. Germline CDR1 and CDR2: SGHAT and FQNNGV. The data are from a study of tumor and adjacent non-tumor tissue in lung cancer. The library came from three nested PCR rounds adapted from ARM-PCR protocols. MiXCR, applied by TCRdb to the multiplex PCR reads, yields one record per CDR3 protein. The table lists about 80,000 distinct CDR3 sequences, roughly 72% of them singletons. No cell sorting was done before RNA was extracted from the tissue. Donors were chemotherapy-naive, newly diagnosed lung cancer surgical patients in China, August–late 2014.

The V gene is TRBV11-2, the J gene TRBJ2-7; 8 bases align to TRBD1. The sample comprised lung tumor tissue. The receptor was derived from a woman between 40 and 50 years old with non-small cell lung cancer. The CDR3 region has the DNA TGTCCCGGCAGCTTACAGGGGGTAGAGGACGAACAGTACTTC. Its protein is CPGSLQGVEDEQYF.